This T cell receptor beta chain originates from a study of shared clonotypes between healthy human individuals (dated by TCRdb to about 2020). Broadly, across the study: Two women and three men aged 18 to 49 years were included in the cohort. For each donor, CD4 naive and CD4 memory were each run on three plates, CD8 naive on two plates, and CD8 memory on one plate. Blood TCR repertoires of five healthy adults were deeply sequenced to estimate repertoire size and the extent of clonotype sharing between individuals. To increase sequencing depth and limit assay-specific biases, TCR repertoire library preparation and sequencing were carried out by different laboratories using diverse techniques. Between about 0.9 and 8.9 billion PBMCs per donor were obtained by leukapheresis.

Results and caveats for the whole study, not just this receptor: Based on pairwise subsampling, the degree of clonotype sharing among donors was expected to be affected by sequencing depth. Because the study included only a small number of donors, the genetic and exposure-history diversity represented was limited. Naive subsets generally had larger estimated clonotype richness than memory subsets. Rarefaction of sorted-subset datasets indicated incomplete sequencing despite the large sequencing depth. Clonotypes shared by all four sorted-subset donors showed higher generation probabilities than non-shared clonotypes. Sampling was restricted to blood, and TCR repertoires in tissues likely differ from the TCR repertoires found in blood. About 5% of naive CD4, 3.5% of naive CD8, around 2.3% of memory CD4, and roughly 0.4% of memory CD8 clonotypes were shared across a few donors.

Turning to this clone: Its antigen is unknown. The record has no base qualities; no much larger clone is one base away.

CD8 naive samples were obtained by positive selection for CCR7 among CD45RO-negative cells, yielding a CD45RA+CCR7+ population from which TemRA cells were excluded. The donors were healthy, HIV-negative adults who had no recently reported acute infections or vaccinations. All donors were Caucasian adults living in Nashville, Tennessee, USA. After blood collection by leukapheresis, PBMCs were isolated using Ficoll-Histopaque density gradient centrifugation and then cryopreserved in the vapor phase of liquid nitrogen. Purity and quantity of every magnetically sorted T cell population were checked by analytical flow cytometry. Genomic DNA was isolated from every sorted fraction and measured by UV absorbance on a Nanodrop 2000c. As encoded in the germline V gene (reference sequence), CDR1 is SGHNT while CDR2 is YYREEE. V lost 4 bases and J lost 8 bases, and the count of bases not matched to a germline gene is 17. Including cysteine and phenylalanine, the CDR3 has 18 amino acids. The read is trimmed to its CDR3 DNA, 54 bases read in frame from base 1.

Using the deep immunoSEQ assay, multiplex PCR amplified TCR CDR3 regions from genomic DNA. Extracted genomic DNA from each cell subset was spread evenly across all wells of several immunoSEQ 96-well plates, with each plate serving as a replicate. Each replicate PCR for sorted subsets received roughly 0.2 ug genomic DNA, equal to tens of thousands of T cell genomes. Purified libraries were quantified with a Qubit 3.0 fluorometer, sized on a Bioanalyzer 2100, and re-quantified with the KAPA Library Quantification kit. Every immunoSEQ 96-well plate was sequenced on a separate single-read 150-cycle Illumina NextSeq 550 flow cell. On the study's bioinformatics: Because the immunoSEQ output included only junctional sequences and no quality scores, the filtering could not be the same as the filtering used for full-length reads. To assign V/J genes and CDR3, sequences were annotated using PyIR, a Python wrapper for IgBLAST v1.9, with IMGT germline references. Reads were filtered out if the reads had weak V/J assignments (E-value above 1e-6), no CDR3, stop codons, out-of-frame junctions, or ambiguous translated residues. A V3J clonotype was defined by an identical inferred V gene, J gene, and CDR3 amino acid sequence. The percentage overlap between two repertoires was calculated by dividing the number of shared unique clonotypes by the size of the smaller repertoire. Richness of each repertoire was evaluated using RTK rarefaction, the Chao1 estimator, and Recon v2.1 estimates of unobserved clonotypes. Generation probabilities were computed with OLGA for all TCRbeta clonotypes obtained by the gDNA method from a few donors. This immuneACCESS table, as held by TCRdb, lists in-frame sequences with V and J called but not all clones. Of the missing ones, under half trace to an unresolved V gene in checked studies; the others have no known cause. Clone size and V and J calls were adopted from that table, with D and trimming inferred from the DNA. The sample table contains roughly 2,000,000 clones; only one count was recorded for about 95% of them. The top ten constitute 0.9% to 1.5% of the sample.

This chain joins TRBV5-4 to TRBJ2-1; 11 nucleotides in the junction match TRBD1. Sequenced: naive CD8+ T cells sorted from blood. Reading the label with the study, this specimen's cell subset or site is: CD45RA+CCR7+. The receptor was isolated from a man aged 18-30 years in good health. The nucleotide sequence is given as TGTGCCAGCAGCCCACACCCCGTGCGGGACAGGGGGTACGATGAGCAGTTCTTC. This gives the protein CASSPHPVRDRGYDEQFF.